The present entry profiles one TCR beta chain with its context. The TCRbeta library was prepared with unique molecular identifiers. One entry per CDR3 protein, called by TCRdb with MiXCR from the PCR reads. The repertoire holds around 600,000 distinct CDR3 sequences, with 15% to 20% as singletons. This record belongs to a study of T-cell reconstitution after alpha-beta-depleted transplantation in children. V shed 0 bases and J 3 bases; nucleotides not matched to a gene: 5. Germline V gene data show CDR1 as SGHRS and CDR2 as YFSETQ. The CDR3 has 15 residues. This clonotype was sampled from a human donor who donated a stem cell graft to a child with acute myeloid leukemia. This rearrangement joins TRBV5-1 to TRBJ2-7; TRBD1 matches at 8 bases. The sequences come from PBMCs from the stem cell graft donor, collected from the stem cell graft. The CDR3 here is CASSLDPDRGYEQYF. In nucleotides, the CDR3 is TGCGCCAGCAGCTTGGACCCCGACAGGGGCTACGAGCAGTACTTC.